This T cell receptor beta chain was retrieved from a study of control samples from healthy donors and cancer patients. There are a few counts of this clone. Only in-frame clones appear in the TCRdb table, and some are missing; sequencing was by immunoSEQ multiplex PCR. The table has about 120,000 clones, about 86% seen once; the top ten hold around 10%. The V end was cut by 6 bases, the J end by 0 bases, with 14 bases between. Germline V CDR1 and CDR2: MNHEY, SMNVEV (reference sequence). This CDR3 has 15 amino acids. J is TRBJ1-2 and V is TRBV27; TRBD1 might be the D (5 bases). Sequencing was performed on blood. The sequence derives from a young man in good health. The CDR3 nucleotides read TGTGCCAGCAGCCCGGGACCGACCTCTAACTATGGCTACACCTTC. This codes for CASSPGPTSNYGYTF.